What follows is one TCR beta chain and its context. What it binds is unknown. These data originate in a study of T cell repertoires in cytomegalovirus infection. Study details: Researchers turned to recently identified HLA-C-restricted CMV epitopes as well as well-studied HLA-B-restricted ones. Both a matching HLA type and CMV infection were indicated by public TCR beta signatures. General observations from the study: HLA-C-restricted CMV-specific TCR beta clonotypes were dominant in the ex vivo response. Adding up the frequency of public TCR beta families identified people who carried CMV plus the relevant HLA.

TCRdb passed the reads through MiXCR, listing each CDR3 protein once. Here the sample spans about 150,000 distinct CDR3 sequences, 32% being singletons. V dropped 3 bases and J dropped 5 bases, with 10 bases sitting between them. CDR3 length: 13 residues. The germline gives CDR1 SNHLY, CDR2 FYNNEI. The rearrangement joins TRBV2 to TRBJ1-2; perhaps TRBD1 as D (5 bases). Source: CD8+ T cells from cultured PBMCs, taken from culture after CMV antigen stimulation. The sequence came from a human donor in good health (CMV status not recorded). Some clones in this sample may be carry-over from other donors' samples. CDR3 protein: CASSDVAGYGYTF. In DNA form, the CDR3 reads TGTGCCAGCAGTGATGTGGCAGGGTATGGCTACACCTTC.